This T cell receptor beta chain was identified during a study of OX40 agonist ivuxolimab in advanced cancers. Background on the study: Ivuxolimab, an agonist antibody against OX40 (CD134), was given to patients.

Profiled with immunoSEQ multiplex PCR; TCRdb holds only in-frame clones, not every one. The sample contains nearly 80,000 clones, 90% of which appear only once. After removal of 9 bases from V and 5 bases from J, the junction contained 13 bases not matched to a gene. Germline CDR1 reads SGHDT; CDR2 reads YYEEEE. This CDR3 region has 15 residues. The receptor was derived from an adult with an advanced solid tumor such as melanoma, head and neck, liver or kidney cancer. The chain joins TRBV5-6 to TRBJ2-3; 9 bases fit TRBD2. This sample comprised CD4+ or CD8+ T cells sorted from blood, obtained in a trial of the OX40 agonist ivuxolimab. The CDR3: CATRDRGRAGDTQYF. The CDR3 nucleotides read TGTGCCACCAGGGACCGCGGGAGGGCAGGAGATACGCAGTATTTT.